This note documents a single T cell receptor beta chain sequence. Its antigen is unknown. The sample originates from a study of blood T cells in healthy people across ages. Study-wide results and caveats: Observed TCR beta diversity per million T cells went down as age went up. This fall followed a roughly linear course with age.

The second PCR ran roughly 7 to 12 cycles with a sample-barcoded 5' primer and J-beta primers. Every cDNA molecule carried a tag from a template-switch adaptor bearing 12 random nucleotides. Every sample gave at least 3 million paired-end reads containing CDR3. TCRdb analysed the 5' RACE reads with MiXCR anew, one entry per CDR3 protein. The sample holds hundreds of thousands of distinct CDR3 sequences, more than 35% seen once. V lost 6 bases, J lost 4 bases, and 12 bases lay in between. The CDR3 length is 13 residues. Material: blood. The TCR was taken from an older man in good health. The chain has TRBV12-3 or TRBV12-4 and TRBJ1-2, with D maybe TRBD1 (6 bases). DNA for the CDR3: TGTGCCAGCAGGTCACAGGACAGCTATGGCTACACCTTC. It encodes CASRSQDSYGYTF.